This T cell receptor beta chain was recovered during a study of cytomegalovirus exposure and HLA in healthy donors (dated by TCRdb to 2016 to 2017). Broadly, across the study: An earlier analysis of some 620 of the donors reported over 250 Gb of sequence data and 95 million to 120 million unique TCR beta sequences obtained from 150 million to 200 million T cells. Of the 300 to 400 genotyped donors, 81% fell in the genetic ancestry cluster associated with self-reported Caucasian donors. Every repertoire in the discovery cohort had been generated on one and the same sequencing platform. The study aimed to test whether signatures of past pathogen exposure could be identified by cataloging public T cell receptors. A later genetic analysis used genome-wide SNP genotypes for about 65% of the roughly 670 donors, treating that subset as a discovery cohort. Because of strong linkage in the cohort, 5 or 6 DR-DQ haplotypes were treated as single units for association and clustering. Donor age, sex, ethnicity and CMV serostatus were compiled alongside the repertoire data. An earlier analysis of several hundred of the donors used high-throughput TCR beta sequencing to judge whether each TCR beta V gene segment behaved as functional or pseudogenic. An early release that covered some 640 HLA-typed donors contained approximately 300 gigabases of sequencing data and tens of millions of unique TCR sequences. In a later analysis, previously published TCR beta repertoires from fewer than 750 donors were re-analyzed and high-resolution HLA genotyping was added so that TCR occurrence patterns could be studied. In the later analysis, no new phenotypic data were used to find candidate immune exposures; instead, reliance was placed on TCR beta sequences and their occurrence across donors. The number of donors typed differed by locus, with about 629-630 for A, B, C, DRB1 and DQB1, around 500 for DQA1, 606 for DPA1, and some 470 for DPB1. To predict cytomegalovirus infection status, the study brought together high-throughput TCR immunosequencing, statistical association of individual TCRs with disease status, and machine learning. Across approximately 400 genotyped donors of the cohort, an average of about 200,000 unique TCR beta nucleotide sequences per donor were sequenced, and around 19% of those sequences were non-productive. Using immunosequencing, the study profiled T cell repertoires from about 610 subjects and related those repertoires to cytomegalovirus serostatus. HLA typing covered class I and class II loci at four-digit resolution. In addition to the first cohort of 666 subjects, a separate validation cohort of 130 or so different subjects was used.

The cohort consisted of 600 to 750 healthy bone marrow donors. At the time of sampling, every cohort member was nominally healthy, though immune exposures that went unrecorded were likely present. The donor was CMV seronegative and was included in the group of about 400 seronegative cohort members. A peripheral blood sample was collected from each donor, and TCR beta sequencing was performed on peripheral blood mononuclear cells. The Qiagen DNeasy Blood Extraction Kit was used to extract genomic DNA from the blood cell samples. The paper's findings and limits, for the study overall: An association between a missense DCLRE1C variant and V-gene and J-gene trimming of TCR beta chains was found in a later genetic analysis and replicated in an independent cohort. Cytomegalovirus status was reported to be diagnosed by the classifier with high specificity and sensitivity in both the original and validation cohorts. Over 15 rarely observed V segments, including chromosome 9 orphons, were excluded from the earlier analysis of about 500 of the donors because counts were too low. A later analysis found that TCR association rates varied across HLA loci, with DRB1 alleles showing the most associated TCRs and HLA-C alleles the fewest. In an earlier analysis of about 540 of the donors, most TCR beta V segments were observed in productive rearrangements about 90% or about 30% of the time, broadly matching IMGT annotations. A later genetic analysis reported fewer N-insertions in productive TCRs among donors in an Asian-associated ancestry cluster than the roughly 700-donor mean. A further reported finding was that TCR beta sequences accurately predicted the HLA-A and HLA-B alleles for most subjects in the first cohort. In vitro tests confirmed that three of the cytomegalovirus-associated TCR beta chains recognize cytomegalovirus antigens. Immune exposure information for the cohort was limited to CMV serostatus. In a later analysis, HLA-associated TCR beta chains showed more clonal expansion and lower generation probabilities than non-associated chains that were equally common. At a false discovery rate of 0.05, a later analysis linked around 17,000 TCR beta sequences to specific HLA alleles. A total of roughly 160 TCR beta chains were listed by the study as associated with cytomegalovirus. Most TCR sequences were seen in very few donors, while some public TCRs were found in many individuals. Roughly uniform sequencing depth across donors was assumed in presence/absence analyses, although this assumption may not hold. A group of highly shared sequence variants was considered likely to be a technical artifact of the sequencing pipeline. Correlated functional status among segregating V segments might be attributable to linkage disequilibrium, but an unknown experimental factor could not be ruled out. Because some donors lacked HLA typing at each locus, the association tests relied only on the typed subset. According to a later analysis, most CMV-associated TCR beta chains appeared to be HLA-restricted, and the HLA associations seemed to be driven largely by CMV exposure. It was suggested by the authors that the approach could potentially be generalized to other disease states and immunological phenotypes. Some IMGT-functional V segments, including TRBV6-2 and TRBV6-3, could not be distinguished by the 87-base-pair reads and were therefore excluded. A later analysis reported that several top co-occurrence clusters appeared linked to parvovirus B19, influenza, CMV and Epstein-Barr virus. In this cohort, only TCR beta chains were sequenced, and detectable features were limited by the absence of alpha or paired-chain data. When HLA alleles, especially DR and DQ, strongly co-occurred, TCR associations were difficult to assign to individual alleles.

For this clone: Its recognized antigen is unknown. Within one base of it there is no much larger clone, and no base qualities were kept.

The CDR3, cysteine through phenylalanine, is 14 amino acids long. Just CDR3 DNA is preserved here, 42 bases in frame from base 1. As encoded in the germline V gene, CDR1 is SGHAT while CDR2 is FQNNGV. V drops 0 bases and J drops 7 bases, leaving 12 bases in between. The library was produced with the immunoSEQ multiplex PCR assay. For the multiplex PCR, a mixture combining 60 forward primers for TCR Vbeta segments and 13 reverse primers for TCR Jbeta segments was used. A multiplex PCR assay on genomic DNA amplified the CDR3 region of rearranged TCR beta genes. The Illumina HiSeq System was used to sequence the amplified TCR beta libraries as 87-base-pair reads. Per the original workflow: A later analysis counted some 74 million unique TCR beta chains across the 666 repertoires, and 10 million to 12 million of these chains were shared by at least two donors. To remove PCR and sequencing errors, raw reads were error-corrected and collapsed into unique sequences using a nearest-neighbor algorithm that merged closely related sequences. CDR3 sequences were aligned to IMGT reference sequences to assign V, D and J gene segments. For a sequence to be retained, a match of at least six nucleotides was required to both a V gene segment and a J gene segment. A rearrangement was called productive if the CDR3 had no stop codons and remained in frame with V and J, and every other rearrangement was called non-productive. CDR3 was defined by IMGT convention, running from the second conserved V-encoded cysteine to the conserved J-encoded phenylalanine. The earlier analysis of roughly 590 of the donors excluded any sequence lacking an unambiguous match to a single V gene segment. An earlier analysis of a few hundred of the donors called V segments functional above 56.7% productive rearrangements and segregating when the between-donor standard deviation exceeded 5%. To diagnose cytomegalovirus status from the catalog of TCR beta chain sequences, a statistical classification framework was built. V and J gene assignment, in a later analysis, came from comparing TCR nucleotide sequences with IMGT/GENE-DB human TR gene sequences. The TCRdist pipeline was used in a later analysis to assign CDR3 sequences and most-parsimonious VDJ recombination scenarios. In a later analysis, each TCR beta chain was defined by its CDR3 amino acid sequence together with its V-gene family, and reads lacking a unique V-gene family were excluded. A later analysis removed 592 highly shared, low-generation-probability nucleotide sequences to deal with suspected cross-contamination and a sequencing artifact. For each public chain, a later analysis derived a clonal expansion index from normalized ranks of inferred template counts within each repertoire. A later analysis computed generation probabilities with a VDJ recombination model fitted to out-of-frame rearrangements, and checked the results against IGoR. In a later analysis, TCR-TCR, TCR-HLA and TCR-CMV co-occurrence was scored with hypergeometric tests, and a repertoire-size bias correction was applied to TCR pairs. A later analysis estimated false discovery rates by permuting HLA or CMV assignments 20 times. In a later analysis, co-occurring TCRs were grouped with DBSCAN, and TCRdist sequence similarity was added when clustering was performed within HLA-allele-positive subsets. Repertoires with fewer than 30,000 or more than 120,000 public chains, plus five repertoires with anomalous nucleotide sharing, were excluded from co-occurrence clustering. Held by TCRdb, this immuneACCESS table contains in-frame sequences only and omits some clones. Under half of the omission traces to an unresolved V gene where checked; the cause of the rest is unknown. Clonal size and the V and J genes are those of that table, whereas D and trimming came from the DNA. The sample data list 150,000 to 200,000 clones, and 79% of these were observed just once. The ten largest make up 1.5% to 2% of the sample.

This sequence was found in a woman aged 50 to 60 in good health and CMV-seronegative. The chain is encoded by TRBV11-2 joined to TRBJ1-2; the D gene identity is not certain. Sequencing was done on a sample of PBMCs. The CDR3 region reads CASSLDWGVRGYTF. The nucleotides are TGTGCCAGCAGCTTAGATTGGGGAGTCCGTGGCTACACCTTC.